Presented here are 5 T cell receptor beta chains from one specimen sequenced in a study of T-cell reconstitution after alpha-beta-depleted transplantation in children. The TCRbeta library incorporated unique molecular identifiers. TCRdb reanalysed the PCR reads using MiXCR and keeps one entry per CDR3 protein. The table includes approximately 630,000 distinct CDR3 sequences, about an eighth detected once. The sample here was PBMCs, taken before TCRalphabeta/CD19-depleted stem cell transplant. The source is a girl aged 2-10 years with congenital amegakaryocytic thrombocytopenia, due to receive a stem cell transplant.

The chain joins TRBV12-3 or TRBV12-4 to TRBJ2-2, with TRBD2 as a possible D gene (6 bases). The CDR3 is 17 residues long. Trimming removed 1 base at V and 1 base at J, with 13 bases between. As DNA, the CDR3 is TGTGCCAGCAGTTTAGTTCTGGGGACTGAGAACACCGGGGAGCTGTTTTTT. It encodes CASSLVLGTENTGELFF.

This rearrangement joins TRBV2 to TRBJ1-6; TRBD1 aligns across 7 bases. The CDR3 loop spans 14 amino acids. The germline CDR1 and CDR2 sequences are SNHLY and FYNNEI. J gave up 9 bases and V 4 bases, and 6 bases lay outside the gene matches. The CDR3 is CASSVGTGVSPLHF. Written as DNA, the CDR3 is TGTGCCAGCAGTGTGGGTACAGGGGTTTCACCCCTCCACTTT.

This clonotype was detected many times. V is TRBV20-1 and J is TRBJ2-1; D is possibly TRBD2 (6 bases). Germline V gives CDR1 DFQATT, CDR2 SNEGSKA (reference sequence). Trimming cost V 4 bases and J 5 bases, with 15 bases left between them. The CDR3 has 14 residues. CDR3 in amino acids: CSAIGGAWNNEQFF. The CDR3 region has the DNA TGCAGTGCTATAGGAGGGGCCTGGAACAATGAGCAGTTCTTC.

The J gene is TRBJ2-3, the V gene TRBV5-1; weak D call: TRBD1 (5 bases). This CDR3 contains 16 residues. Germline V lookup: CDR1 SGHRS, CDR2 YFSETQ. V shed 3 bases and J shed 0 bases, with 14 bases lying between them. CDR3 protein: CASSSEQVTSTDTQYF. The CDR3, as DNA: TGCGCCAGCAGCTCGGAACAGGTCACTAGCACAGATACGCAGTATTTT.

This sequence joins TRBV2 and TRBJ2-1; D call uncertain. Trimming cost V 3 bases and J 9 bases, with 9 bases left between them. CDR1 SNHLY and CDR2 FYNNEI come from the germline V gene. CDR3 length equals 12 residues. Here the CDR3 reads CASSEVLGEQFF. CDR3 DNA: TGTGCCAGCAGTGAGGTGCTGGGTGAGCAGTTCTTC.